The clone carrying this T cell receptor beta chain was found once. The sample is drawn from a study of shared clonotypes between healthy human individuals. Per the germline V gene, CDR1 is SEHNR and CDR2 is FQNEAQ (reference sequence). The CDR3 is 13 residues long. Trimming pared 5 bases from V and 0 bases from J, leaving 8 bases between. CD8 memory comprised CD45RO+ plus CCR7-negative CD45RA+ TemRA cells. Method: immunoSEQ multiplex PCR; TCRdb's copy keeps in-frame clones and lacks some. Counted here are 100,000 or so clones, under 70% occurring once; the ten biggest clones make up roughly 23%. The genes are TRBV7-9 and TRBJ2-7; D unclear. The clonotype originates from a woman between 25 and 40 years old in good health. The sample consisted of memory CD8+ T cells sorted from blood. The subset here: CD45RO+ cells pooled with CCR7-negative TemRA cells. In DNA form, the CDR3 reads TGTGCCAGCAGCCGGCCTCGCTCCTACGAGCAGTACTTC. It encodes CASSRPRSYEQYF.